These 27 T cell receptor beta chains originate from one sample sequenced in a study of shared clonotypes between healthy human individuals. TCRdb's table, derived via immunoSEQ multiplex PCR, lists solely in-frame clones and lacks some. The sample yields 650,000 to 800,000 clones, roughly 72% seen once. The source material was memory CD4+ T cells sorted from blood. Stated subset: CD45RA-negative fraction. The origin of the receptors is a woman younger than 45 in good health.

The chain joins TRBV11-2 to TRBJ1-5; D is ambiguous. Germline V gene sequence: CDR1 SGHAT, CDR2 FQNNGV. CDR3 length: 16 residues. The ends were cut back, 5 bases at V and 0 bases at J, with 14 bases in the middle. The CDR3 DNA reads TGTGCCAGCAGCCAAGGACCGATACGTAGCAATCAGCCCCAGCATTTT. Protein: CASSQGPIRSNQPQHF.

V gene TRBV18 combines with J gene TRBJ1-5, with no clear D. Germline V CDR1 and CDR2: KGHSH, LQKENI. V was cut by 4 bases and J by 6 bases, with 10 bases left in between. The CDR3 runs 13 residues. This CDR3 reads CASSQEWGQPQHF. The CDR3 coding sequence is TGTGCCAGCTCACAAGAGTGGGGTCAGCCCCAGCATTTT.

The V and J genes are TRBV5-5 and TRBJ2-5, with 7 bases fitting TRBD1. Germline CDR1 and CDR2: SGHKS and YYEKEE (reference sequence). Trimming took 4 bases from V and 4 from J; bases not matched to a gene: 1. This CDR3 has 12 amino acids. The CDR3 reads CASSRQGETQYF. The CDR3 DNA is TGTGCCAGCAGCCGACAGGGAGAGACCCAGTACTTC.

This rearrangement joins TRBV6-1 to TRBJ1-1; TRBD1 might be the D (5 bases). This CDR3 has 13 amino acids. Germline lookup yields CDR1 MNHNS and CDR2 SASEGT. The V end lost 2 bases, the J end lost 11 bases, and 15 bases lay between the germline ends. CDR3 in DNA: TGTGCCAGCAGTGAATACGGTAGGGACGGGGCTTTCTTT. Its protein product is CASSEYGRDGAFF.

This sequence joins TRBV25-1 and TRBJ1-1; D is undetermined. V dropped 3 bases and J dropped 3 bases, with 5 bases sitting between them. Germline V gene sequence: CDR1 MGHDK, CDR2 SYGVNS. The CDR3 is 12 amino acids. The CDR3 reads CASSDYDTEAFF. In DNA form, the CDR3 reads TGTGCCAGCAGTGACTACGACACTGAAGCTTTCTTT.

This clone appeared a few times. The V and J genes are TRBV5-6 and TRBJ2-1; D remains ambiguous. This CDR3 region has 16 residues. V lost 0 bases and J lost 1, with 11 bases in between. In germline, CDR1 is SGHDT, CDR2 YYEEEE. The CDR3 DNA reads as TGTGCCAGCAGCTTGGTGTCTTTGGGGTCCTACAATGAGCAGTTCTTC. It yields the protein CASSLVSLGSYNEQFF. The variable domain in full, with the rest retrieved from reference TRBV5-6 and TRBJ2-1, is DAGVTQSPTHLIKTRGQQVTLRCSPKSGHDTVSWYQQALGQGPQFIFQYYEEEERQRGNFPDRFSGHQFPNYSSELNVNALLLGDSALYLCASSLVSLGSYNEQFFGPGTRLTVL.

This rearrangement joins TRBV27 to TRBJ2-7, with D perhaps matching TRBD1 or TRBD2 (5 bases each). The CDR3 has 14 amino acids. The V gene lost 5 bases and the J gene lost 4 bases, with 15 bases spanning the gap. Germline V gives CDR1 MNHEY, CDR2 SMNVEV (reference sequence). CDR3 DNA: TGTGCCAGCAGTAAATCCGGGACGGTATACGAGCAGTACTTC. This translates into CASSKSGTVYEQYF.

CDR3 sequence reads: CASSLVPESYNEQFF. CDR3 nucleotides: TGCGCCAGCAGCTTGGTTCCAGAAAGCTACAATGAGCAGTTCTTC. The chain uses TRBV5-1 and TRBJ2-1; no clear D gene. Trimming left V 0 bases short and J 3 bases short, with 10 bases between. The CDR3 spans 15 residues. From germline, CDR1 is SGHRS and CDR2 YFSETQ.

The chain links TRBV19 to TRBJ2-3; TRBD2 agrees at 12 bases. V was pared by 10 bases and J by 3 bases, with 8 bases of the junction left unmatched. CDR3 length equals 15 residues. Germline V CDR1 and CDR2: LNHDA, SQIVND (reference sequence). CDR3: CATSTSGSMTDTQYF. CDR3 nucleotides: TGTGCCACTTCGACTAGCGGGAGTATGACAGATACGCAGTATTTT.

The rearrangement links TRBV16 to TRBJ1-1; D call uncertain. This CDR3 spans 12 amino acids. Germline V CDR1 and CDR2: KGHSY, FQNENV. Trimming left V 1 base short and J 2 bases short, with 2 bases between. As DNA, the CDR3 is TGTGCCAGCAGCCAATTTAACACTGAAGCTTTCTTT. Translation gives CASSQFNTEAFF.

The J gene is TRBJ1-3, the V gene TRBV6-1; D ambiguous. The CDR3 contains 15 residues. The V end lost 8 bases, the J end lost 0 bases, and 14 bases lay between the germline ends. CDR1 is MNHNS and CDR2 is SASEGT in the germline V gene. In DNA form, the CDR3 reads TGTGCCAGCGATCAAAGGGTACGCTCTGGAAACACCATATATTTT. Its protein product is CASDQRVRSGNTIYF.

This chain joins TRBV7-2 and TRBJ2-3; TRBD2 aligns across 10 bases. Germline CDR1 SGHTA, CDR2 FQGNSA. The CDR3 consists of 16 residues. The V segment lost 1 base and the J segment 2 bases; nucleotides outside the gene matches: 3. CDR3 region: CASSLVAGGFTDTQYF. As DNA, the CDR3 is TGTGCCAGCAGCTTAGTAGCGGGAGGTTTCACAGATACGCAGTATTTT.

V and J are TRBV30 and TRBJ2-5, with a tentative D call TRBD2 (6 bases). The CDR3 has 13 amino acids. Germline V gene lookup returns CDR1 GTSNPN and CDR2 SVGIG (reference sequence). Trimming left V 1 base short and J 5 bases short, with 11 bases between. CDR3 sequence reads: CAWSGAGPETQYF. CDR3 DNA: TGTGCCTGGAGTGGGGCGGGACCCGAGACCCAGTACTTC.

The CDR3 spells CASSFRGQGEAGELFF. The DNA for the CDR3 is TGTGCCAGCAGCTTTCGGGGACAGGGTGAGGCCGGGGAGCTGTTTTTT. J is TRBJ2-2 and V is TRBV27, with TRBD1 matching 9 bases. Unmatched junction bases numbered 11, after V lost 6 bases and J lost 6 bases. The CDR3 extends over 16 amino acids. CDR1 and CDR2 from the germline V gene are MNHEY and SMNVEV (reference sequence).

The chain combines TRBV18 with TRBJ2-7; 10 bases line up with TRBD1. CDR3 length: 14 residues. V dropped 5 bases and J dropped 2; count of bases not matched to a gene: 3. Per germline, CDR1 KGHSH and CDR2 LQKENI. CDR3 nucleotide sequence: TGTGCCAGCTCATCCGGGACAGGGGCCTACGAGCAGTACTTC. This gives the protein CASSSGTGAYEQYF.

This clone was observed a single time. The chain combines TRBV5-1 with TRBJ1-5; perhaps TRBD1 as D (5 bases). Germline CDR1 and CDR2: SGHRS and YFSETQ. V lost 0 bases, J lost 4 bases, and 11 bases lay in between. This CDR3 region has 15 residues. The CDR3 reads CASSLDRGANQPQHF. The DNA for the CDR3 is TGCGCCAGCAGCTTGGATAGGGGAGCGAATCAGCCCCAGCATTTT.

The chain has TRBV6-6 and TRBJ1-1; no definite D call. The length of the CDR3 is 13 residues. In germline, CDR1 is MNHNY, CDR2 SVGAGI (reference sequence). V dropped 2 bases and J dropped 5 bases, with 9 bases sitting between them. This chain's CDR3 is CASSYVRETEAFF. CDR3 bases: TGTGCCAGCAGTTACGTCCGGGAAACTGAAGCTTTCTTT.

Only a few counts were recorded for this clone. The chain carries TRBV21-1 and TRBJ2-3; the table's D gene call, TRBD2, was not cross checked with the DNA. TRBV21-1 has pseudogene status. The CDR3 is 17 residues long. CDR3 sequence (DNA): TGTGCCAGCAGCGACCGGGGACTAGCGGGACGGGCAGATACGCAGTATTTT. Residues: CASSDRGLAGRADTQYF.

The chain has TRBV28 and TRBJ2-7; 7 positions match TRBD1. With V trimmed by 7 bases and J by 2 bases, 11 bases remained unmatched. CDR3 size: 15 residues. Germline CDR1 MDHEN, CDR2 SYDVKM. The chain's CDR3 is CASKRTGTDPYEQYF. The CDR3 region has the DNA TGTGCCAGCAAACGGACCGGGACAGATCCCTACGAGCAGTACTTC.

This rearrangement joins TRBV4-1 to TRBJ1-4; 10 nucleotides align to TRBD1. This CDR3 comprises 16 residues. Germline-derived CDR1 and CDR2 are MGHRA and YSYEKL. The J segment lost 7 bases and the V segment lost 0 bases, leaving 5 bases of the junction unmatched. CDR3 in amino acids: CASSQETGQGSEKLFF. CDR3 bases: TGCGCCAGCAGCCAAGAGACGGGACAGGGGAGTGAAAAACTGTTTTTT.

The sample holds a few counts of this clone. This sequence joins TRBV28 and TRBJ2-5; TRBD2 matches 8 bases. V lost 2 bases and J lost 4; bases outside the gene matches: 6. CDR1 is MDHEN and CDR2 is SYDVKM in the germline V gene. The CDR3 length is 15 residues. CDR3 sequence (DNA): TGTGCCAGCAGTTTACCAGCGGGAGCAGTAGAGACCCAGTACTTC. Translated, it gives CASSLPAGAVETQYF.

This rearrangement joins TRBV4-1 to TRBJ1-2, with 10 bases matching TRBD1. The CDR3 is 15 residues long. The germline V gene encodes CDR1 MGHRA and CDR2 YSYEKL. Trimming at V came to 4 bases and at J to 2 bases, leaving 4 bases not matched to a gene. Here the CDR3 DNA reads TGCGCCAGCAGCCGGCCGGGACAGGGGAACTATGGCTACACCTTC. This encodes CASSRPGQGNYGYTF.

This chain joins TRBV10-2 and TRBJ2-1, with D possibly matching TRBD2 (6 bases). The CDR3 loop spans 20 amino acids. Trimming took 6 bases from V and 0 from J, leaving 27 bases between them. Per germline, CDR1 WSHSY and CDR2 SAAADI. The CDR3 protein is CASSAGFSFPGAGSYNEQFF. The DNA for the CDR3 is TGCGCCAGCAGCGCAGGGTTTTCTTTCCCGGGAGCTGGCTCCTACAATGAGCAGTTCTTC.

The chain's CDR3 is CAWSVGRVSSYEQYF. In DNA, the CDR3 is TGTGCCTGGAGTGTAGGGCGGGTGAGCTCCTACGAGCAGTACTTC. The chain employs TRBV30 and TRBJ2-7, with D perhaps matching TRBD2 (5 bases). The length of the CDR3 is 15 residues. CDR1 and CDR2 (germline): GTSNPN, SVGIG (reference sequence). V shed 0 bases and J shed 0 bases, with 12 bases lying between them.

This clone was detected a few times. This rearrangement joins TRBV5-1 to TRBJ2-5; D is possibly TRBD2 (5 bases). Trimming took off 4 bases at V and 1 base at J, with 14 bases between the two ends. The CDR3 has 15 amino acids. Per germline, CDR1 SGHRS and CDR2 YFSETQ. The CDR3 DNA follows: TGCGCCAGCAGCCCCGGAAGAGGGCCCCAAGAGACCCAGTACTTC. Protein sequence: CASSPGRGPQETQYF.

The V gene is TRBV28, the J gene TRBJ2-7, with 11 bases fitting TRBD2. The CDR3 runs to 18 residues. The V segment lost 1 base and the J segment 5 bases; nucleotides outside the gene matches: 13. CDR1 is MDHEN and CDR2 is SYDVKM in the germline V gene. The CDR3 region has the DNA TGTGCCAGCAGTTTATATGCTGCCACTAGCGGGAGCATCCACGAGCAGTACTTC. Translating it yields CASSLYAATSGSIHEQYF.

Comment on this clone: Other DNA sequences from this sample encode an identical CDR3 as well. The chain recombines TRBV28 with TRBJ2-7; D perhaps matches TRBD1 (6 bases). The CDR3 length is 13 residues. V dropped 5 bases and J dropped 4 bases, with 12 bases sitting between them. Germline V gene sequence: CDR1 MDHEN, CDR2 SYDVKM. CDR3 sequence reads: CASSPDRGYEQYF. DNA for the CDR3: TGTGCCAGCAGTCCGGACAGAGGGTACGAGCAGTACTTC.